These T cell receptor beta chains were read from a single sample in a study of response to subunit inactivated influenza vaccine. From the RT-PCR reads, TCRdb called clonotypes with MiXCR, one entry per CDR3 protein. The sample records 500,000 to 700,000 distinct CDR3 sequences, around a quarter being singletons. This sample also belongs to another study, concerning T cells expressing NK-cell markers.

The specimen comprised CD4+ T cells sorted from PBMCs, sampled roughly 12 days after vaccination. The receptors here all came from a man between 45 and 60 years old who received an inactivated influenza vaccine. The CDR3 runs from the conserved cysteine through the conserved F or W. The D gene is left open where the match is weak. Clone size, where shown, is once, few, many, or a class for clones that have expanded.

abundance: NA
v_gene: TRBV10-2
j_gene: TRBJ2-1
d_gene: TRBD2
CDR3nt: TGCGCCAGCCGGGGGGGAGGTAGGGGCGATGAGCAGTTCTTC
CDR3aa: CASRGGGRGDEQFF

abundance: many
v_gene: TRBV18
j_gene: TRBJ1-4
d_gene: NA
CDR3nt: TGTGCCAGCAGCCCGGGGGCTACTAATGAAAAACTGTTTTTT
CDR3aa: CASSPGATNEKLFF

abundance: NA
v_gene: TRBV25-1
j_gene: TRBJ1-4
d_gene: NA
CDR3nt: TGTGCCAGCAGTGAATACTTCCCAGTCGGGGAAAAACTGTTTTTT
CDR3aa: CASSEYFPVGEKLFF

abundance: few
v_gene: TRBV7-2
j_gene: TRBJ1-3
d_gene: NA
CDR3nt: TGTGCCAGCAGCTACTCCACAGGGTTCTCTGGAAACACCATATATTTT
CDR3aa: CASSYSTGFSGNTIYF

abundance: few
v_gene: TRBV12-3/TRBV12-4
j_gene: TRBJ2-1
d_gene: TRBD2
CDR3nt: TGTGCCAGCAGGGTCCGGGGGGGGACCTTGGATGAGCAGTTCTTC
CDR3aa: CASRVRGGTLDEQFF

abundance: NA
v_gene: TRBV3-1
j_gene: TRBJ1-4
d_gene: TRBD1
CDR3nt: TGTGCCAGCAGCCAAAGGACAGGGTCGAATGAAAAACTGTTTTTT
CDR3aa: CASSQRTGSNEKLFF

abundance: NA
v_gene: TRBV4-2
j_gene: TRBJ2-5
d_gene: NA
CDR3nt: TGTGCCAGCACCTCTAACACTAGGGCCGACGGGACCCAGTACTTC
CDR3aa: CASTSNTRADGTQYF

abundance: few
v_gene: TRBV10-3
j_gene: TRBJ1-6
d_gene: TRBD1
CDR3nt: TGTGCCATCAGTGAGGGACAGGACCCCTCACCCCTCCACTTT
CDR3aa: CAISEGQDPSPLHF

abundance: NA
v_gene: TRBV3-1
j_gene: TRBJ1-6
d_gene: TRBD1
CDR3nt: TGTGCCAGCAACGAAGGGACAGGGGTCAATTCACCCCTCCACTTT
CDR3aa: CASNEGTGVNSPLHF

abundance: few
v_gene: TRBV12-3/TRBV12-4
j_gene: TRBJ1-6
d_gene: NA
CDR3nt: TGTGCCAGCAGTTTCGGTCTTTCCTATAATTCACCCCTCCACTTT
CDR3aa: CASSFGLSYNSPLHF